These T cell receptor beta chains were read from a single sample in a study of cytomegalovirus exposure and HLA in healthy donors. The repertoire was sequenced with immunoSEQ multiplex PCR; TCRdb's copy has only in-frame clones and lacks some. The sample data list approximately 100,000 clones. Sequenced: PBMCs. All receptors derive from a man aged 35 to 55 in good health and CMV-seronegative. The CDR3 runs from the conserved cysteine through the conserved F or W. A D gene is named only where the DNA matches it firmly.

TRBV6-5	TRBD1	TRBJ1-1	CASSNRDRNTEAFF	TGTGCCAGCAGTAATCGGGACAGAAACACTGAAGCTTTCTTT
TRBV2	TRBD1	TRBJ1-2	CASSPAGTGGGGYGYTF	TGTGCCAGCAGTCCCGCCGGGACAGGGGGCGGCGGCTATGGCTACACCTTC
TRBV6-1	TRBD1	TRBJ2-7	CASSLRDRDEQYF	TGTGCCAGCAGTCTCCGGGACAGAGACGAGCAGTACTTC
TRBV7-9	TRBD2	TRBJ2-3	CASSLVAGETSTDTQYF	TGTGCCAGCAGCCTCGTAGCGGGGGAGACTAGCACAGATACGCAGTATTTT
TRBV10-3	TRBD2	TRBJ2-2	CAISGLAGNTGELFF	TGTGCCATCAGTGGACTAGCGGGGAACACCGGGGAGCTGTTTTTT
TRBV29-1	-	TRBJ1-1	CSVEGVRGWNTEAFF	TGCAGCGTTGAAGGAGTAAGGGGATGGAACACTGAAGCTTTCTTT
TRBV7-2	-	TRBJ2-7	CASSLAGVGGQYF	TGTGCCAGCAGCTTAGCGGGGGTGGGGGGGCAGTACTTC
TRBV28	-	TRBJ2-7	CASSPPLLAYEQYF	TGTGCCAGCAGCCCTCCCCTACTAGCATACGAGCAGTACTTC
TRBV11-2	TRBD1	TRBJ1-2	CASSTAQGGSGYTF	TGTGCCAGCAGCACGGCACAGGGGGGATCGGGCTACACCTTC
TRBV5-4	TRBD1	TRBJ1-1	CASSPPLLRDRQIKAFF	TGTGCCAGCAGCCCACCGTTGCTGAGGGACAGGCAGATTAAAGCTTTCTTT
TRBV10-3	-	TRBJ2-7	CAIKEGGPTYEQYF	TGTGCCATCAAGGAGGGCGGCCCGACCTACGAGCAGTACTTC
TRBV9	-	TRBJ2-2	CASSPTLRGPQNTGELFF	TGTGCCAGCAGCCCCACTTTGCGAGGGCCCCAGAACACCGGGGAGCTGTTTTTT
TRBV6-5	TRBD1	TRBJ2-3	CASSSDRGWTDTQYF	TGTGCCAGCAGTTCGGACAGGGGGTGGACAGATACGCAGTATTTT
TRBV2	-	TRBJ2-3	CASSGLSTDTQYF	TGTGCCAGCAGTGGCCTATCCACAGATACGCAGTATTTT
TRBV6-6	TRBD1	TRBJ1-5	CASSYIRQGGNQPQHF	TGTGCCAGCAGCTACATACGACAGGGGGGCAATCAGCCCCAGCATTTT
TRBV7-9	-	TRBJ2-7	CASSLESEFGYEQYF	TGTGCCAGCAGCTTAGAGAGTGAGTTCGGGTACGAGCAGTACTTC
TRBV6-5	-	TRBJ1-1	CASKVGGNTEAFF	TGTGCCAGCAAGGTGGGGGGGAACACTGAAGCTTTCTTT
TRBV6-1	-	TRBJ1-1	CASSEGRQLPWDTEAFF	TGTGCCAGCAGTGAGGGGCGACAGCTACCTTGGGACACTGAAGCTTTCTTT
TRBV4-3	TRBD2	TRBJ2-7	CASSQAREGLYEQYF	TGCGCCAGCAGCCAAGCCCGGGAGGGCCTTTACGAGCAGTACTTC
TRBV7-9	TRBD1	TRBJ2-7	CASSLPGQTYEQYF	TGTGCCAGCAGCTTACCGGGACAGACCTACGAGCAGTACTTC
TRBV6-1	TRBD2	TRBJ2-3	CASSEWRLAGGTDTQYF	TGTGCCAGCAGTGAATGGAGACTAGCTGGGGGCACAGATACGCAGTATTTT
TRBV2	-	TRBJ2-1	CANTVSGEGNEQFF	TGTGCCAACACGGTTTCAGGTGAGGGAAATGAGCAGTTCTTC
TRBV28	-	TRBJ2-7	CASSPLGSSAPYEQYF	TGTGCCAGCAGTCCCCTCGGATCTAGCGCCCCCTACGAGCAGTACTTC
TRBV7-6	TRBD1	TRBJ2-5	CASSLAGQGVGETQYF	TGTGCCAGCAGCTTAGCGGGGCAGGGGGTTGGAGAGACCCAGTACTTC
TRBV4-1	TRBD1	TRBJ1-5	CASSQDRLGTGPQHF	TGCGCCAGCAGCCAAGATCGGCTGGGGACAGGGCCCCAGCATTTT
TRBV6-1	TRBD2	TRBJ2-7	CASRRAGGPYEQYF	TGTGCCAGCAGAAGAGCGGGAGGACCCTACGAGCAGTACTTC
TRBV7-9	-	TRBJ1-2	CASSLEQGRRCTF	TGTGCCAGCAGCTTAGAGCAGGGGAGACGCTGCACCTTC
TRBV11-2	TRBD1	TRBJ1-5	CASSLSSDRGQPQHF	TGTGCCAGCAGCTTATCAAGCGACAGGGGGCAGCCCCAGCATTTT
TRBV28	TRBD1	TRBJ1-3	CAITGDGNTIYF	TGTGCCATCACAGGGGACGGAAACACCATATATTTT
TRBV10-3	TRBD1	TRBJ1-1	CAISDRGGTEAFF	TGTGCCATCAGCGACAGGGGTGGCACTGAAGCTTTCTTT
TRBV5-1	TRBD1	TRBJ2-7	CASSFRQGLGEQYF	TGCGCCAGCAGCTTCAGACAGGGGCTCGGTGAGCAGTACTTC
TRBV10-1	TRBD2	TRBJ2-1	CASSPTSGAYNEQFF	TGCGCCAGCAGCCCGACTAGCGGGGCTTACAATGAGCAGTTCTTC
TRBV6-5	-	TRBJ1-3	CASSIQGLDTIYF	TGTGCCAGCAGTATACAGGGTCTAGACACCATATATTTT
TRBV10-2	-	TRBJ2-7	CASSEWGREQYF	TGCGCCAGCAGTGAGTGGGGCCGCGAGCAGTACTTC
TRBV2	TRBD2	TRBJ2-4	CASLAVVRTSEEAKNIQYF	TGTGCCAGCTTAGCCGTGGTCCGAACTAGCGAGGAGGCCAAAAACATTCAGTACTTC
TRBV6-6	-	TRBJ1-2	CASSYSTGLNGYTF	TGTGCCAGCAGTTACTCGACAGGCCTCAATGGCTACACCTTC
TRBV30	-	TRBJ1-4	CAWSKRGHQNEKLFF	TGTGCCTGGAGTAAAAGAGGACACCAGAATGAAAAACTGTTTTTT
TRBV10-3	-	TRBJ2-5	CAISELSQGETQYF	TGTGCCATCAGTGAGTTGAGTCAGGGGGAGACCCAGTACTTC
TRBV18	-	TRBJ2-4	CASSPPNGVDIQYF	TGTGCCAGCTCACCACCGAACGGAGTGGACATTCAGTACTTC
TRBV4-3	-	TRBJ2-2	CASSQEAHRELFF	TGCGCCAGCAGCCAAGAAGCGCACCGGGAGCTGTTTTTT
TRBV10-3	-	TRBJ2-2	CAIRGLGGGPGELFF	TGTGCCATCAGAGGACTAGGGGGGGGGCCCGGGGAGCTGTTTTTT
TRBV6-1	-	TRBJ1-2	CASSESYAGADGYTF	TGTGCCAGCAGTGAAAGTTATGCGGGGGCGGATGGCTACACCTTC
TRBV6-5	-	TRBJ2-7	CARTFGGEQYF	TGTGCCCGCACCTTCGGGGGAGAGCAGTACTTC
TRBV19	TRBD2	TRBJ2-5	CASSTLAAYQETQYF	TGTGCCAGTAGTACCCTAGCGGCGTACCAAGAGACCCAGTACTTC
TRBV2	-	TRBJ2-3	CASRQGLLVLDTQYF	TGTGCCAGCAGGCAAGGACTACTAGTACTGGATACGCAGTATTTT
TRBV15	-	TRBJ2-7	CAASSSVGYEQYF	TGTGCCGCCAGCAGTAGCGTGGGCTACGAGCAGTACTTC
TRBV5-1	-	TRBJ2-1	CASSPSTHTGSNEQFF	TGCGCCAGCAGCCCCTCGACCCATACGGGTAGCAATGAGCAGTTCTTC
TRBV19	-	TRBJ1-1	CASSMTVQNTEAFF	TGTGCCAGTAGTATGACAGTTCAGAACACTGAAGCTTTCTTT
TRBV7-2	-	TRBJ1-5	CASSLQGGNQPQHF	TGTGCCAGCAGCCTACAGGGCGGCAATCAGCCCCAGCATTTT
TRBV20-1	-	TRBJ1-1	CSATGDGEAFF	TGCAGTGCCACGGGGGATGGTGAAGCTTTCTTT
TRBV11-3	TRBD2	TRBJ2-1	CASSRRWGGYNEQFF	TGTGCCAGCAGCAGGAGATGGGGGGGCTACAATGAGCAGTTCTTC
TRBV5-1	-	TRBJ2-7	CASSHPPTGHEQYF	TGCGCCAGCAGTCATCCCCCGACAGGCCACGAGCAGTACTTC
TRBV6-6	-	TRBJ1-4	CASSSPATNEKLFF	TGTGCCAGCAGTTCACCAGCAACTAATGAAAAACTGTTTTTT
TRBV6-1	TRBD2	TRBJ2-2	CASSAIAGTGELFF	TGTGCCAGCAGTGCGATAGCGGGCACCGGGGAGCTGTTTTTT
TRBV28	-	TRBJ1-2	CASSLGGSLYYGYTF	TGTGCCAGCAGTTTGGGGGGGAGTCTCTACTATGGCTACACCTTC
TRBV11-2	TRBD1	TRBJ1-6	CASSQGVGDSPLHF	TGTGCCAGCAGCCAGGGGGTCGGGGATTCACCCCTCCACTTT
TRBV5-4	TRBD1	TRBJ2-2	CASSPGGDRSSGELFF	TGTGCCAGCAGCCCTGGTGGGGACAGGTCGTCCGGGGAGCTGTTTTTT
TRBV7-9	TRBD1	TRBJ1-6	CASSSRDRQSPLHF	TGTGCCAGCAGCTCCCGGGACAGGCAATCACCCCTCCACTTT
TRBV5-1	-	TRBJ1-1	CASSSQASNTEAFF	TGCGCCAGCAGCTCCCAGGCGAGCAACACTGAAGCTTTCTTT
TRBV25-1	TRBD1	TRBJ2-5	CASSEWTGGDQETQYF	TGTGCCAGCAGTGAATGGACAGGGGGCGACCAAGAGACCCAGTACTTC